Listed below are T cell receptor beta chains from one sample, sequenced in a study of T cell responses to AZD1222 COVID-19 vaccine. Only in-frame clones appear in the TCRdb table, and some are missing; sequencing was by immunoSEQ multiplex PCR. Of over 50,000 clones listed, over 80% are singletons. The sample in question was peripheral blood, obtained on day 0 of AZD1222 vaccination. The receptors originated from an adult in good health. Both conserved end residues are part of each CDR3.

v_call: TRBV6-5; j_call: TRBJ1-2; cdr3_aa: CASNARDRVNYGYTF
v_call: TRBV11-2; j_call: TRBJ1-1; cdr3_aa: CASSLVVGSNTEAFF
v_call: TRBV9; j_call: TRBJ2-3; cdr3_aa: CASSALASTDTQYF
v_call: TRBV2; j_call: TRBJ2-5; cdr3_aa: CATIKRGVQETQYF
v_call: TRBV2; j_call: TRBJ1-6; cdr3_aa: CAAGGRNNSPLHF
v_call: TRBV5-4; j_call: TRBJ2-1; cdr3_aa: CASSLFNSPNEQFF
v_call: TRBV5-6; j_call: TRBJ1-4; cdr3_aa: CASESGGPGGEKLFF
v_call: TRBV5-6; j_call: TRBJ1-2; cdr3_aa: CASSLIVGQVYGYTF
v_call: TRBV15; j_call: TRBJ1-4; cdr3_aa: CATSRDLGLSGEKLFF
v_call: TRBV27; j_call: TRBJ1-5; cdr3_aa: CASRPGTGIQPQHF
v_call: TRBV11-3; j_call: TRBJ2-1; cdr3_aa: CASSRGLSYNEQFF
v_call: TRBV6-5; j_call: TRBJ2-7; cdr3_aa: CASRHFAGDEQYF
v_call: TRBV18; j_call: TRBJ1-1; cdr3_aa: CASSPGGSENTEAFF
v_call: TRBV5-1; j_call: TRBJ2-1; cdr3_aa: CASSLSGTSGHNEQFF
v_call: TRBV28; j_call: TRBJ1-5; cdr3_aa: CASSLSGGNQPQHF
v_call: TRBV30; j_call: TRBJ2-1; cdr3_aa: CAWVSGRSVVEQFF
v_call: TRBV11-2; j_call: TRBJ2-1; cdr3_aa: CASRSPASGYNEQFF
v_call: TRBV12-3/TRBV12-4; j_call: TRBJ1-2; cdr3_aa: CASSRRGSRYTF
v_call: TRBV5-4; j_call: TRBJ1-2; cdr3_aa: CASSLGQGVQAGYTF
v_call: TRBV28; j_call: TRBJ2-5; cdr3_aa: CASSSAGTGGEETQYF
v_call: TRBV19; j_call: TRBJ2-5; cdr3_aa: CASRPPGPQETQYF
v_call: TRBV7-9; j_call: TRBJ2-1; cdr3_aa: CASSPDRADSYNEQFF
v_call: TRBV21-1; j_call: TRBJ2-1; cdr3_aa: CASSKGSGTGQIGSYNEQFF
v_call: TRBV3-1/TRBV3-2; j_call: TRBJ1-1; cdr3_aa: CASSQGLQGHTEAFF